These T cell receptor beta chains were read from a single sample in a study of cytomegalovirus exposure and HLA in healthy donors. Sequencing was performed with immunoSEQ multiplex PCR; in TCRdb, only in-frame clones are kept and a portion is missing. The sample records 200,000 to 250,000 clones, around 88% being singletons. The sequenced material came from PBMCs. The receptors shown here come from a woman aged 18-29 years in good health and CMV-seronegative. Both conserved end residues are part of each CDR3. Fields, in order: CDR3 protein, J gene, V gene.

CASSPPESPGETYEQYF,TRBJ2-7,TRBV18
CASSGTSRGSTEAFF,TRBJ1-1,TRBV4-2
CATQSSGGTTDTQYF,TRBJ2-3,TRBV5-4
CASSAPGSYNEQFF,TRBJ2-1,TRBV10-2
CSVEGQREAFF,TRBJ1-1,TRBV29-1
CAISVTDSNSPLHF,TRBJ1-6,TRBV10-3
CASSPPFLYSQYF,TRBJ2-5,TRBV18
CASSVEARQLLSGNTIYF,TRBJ1-3,TRBV9
CASSLEGGTEAFF,TRBJ1-1,TRBV5-1
CASKYTGVGELFF,TRBJ2-2,TRBV27
CASSSSAPASYNEQFF,TRBJ2-1,TRBV7-2
CASSEDRDSYGYTF,TRBJ1-2,TRBV2
CASSLVGESSGNTIYF,TRBJ1-3,TRBV7-2
CASSDIRSQPQHF,TRBJ1-5,TRBV2
CAWSPLAGGWGTDTQYF,TRBJ2-3,TRBV30
CASSVGAGGTGELFF,TRBJ2-2,TRBV9
CASSQNSGTEQETQYF,TRBJ2-5,TRBV4-3
CASSNTGLNSPLHF,TRBJ1-6,TRBV4-1
CASSLGYSVETQYF,TRBJ2-5,TRBV5-1
CASSVFSGAGGSVGTQYF,TRBJ2-5,TRBV2
CASRMTSGGWYEQYF,TRBJ2-7,TRBV2
CASSQHSGTYNEQFF,TRBJ2-1,TRBV4-3
CASSHRGTADYGYTF,TRBJ1-2,TRBV5-4
CASRLDRAATQYF,TRBJ2-5,TRBV7-2
CAWSRTSGRWSGELFF,TRBJ2-2,TRBV30
CASSLVAGVTYNEQFF,TRBJ2-1,TRBV5-1
CASSLGTGGVTEAFF,TRBJ1-1,TRBV7-9
CASSEPGQPQHF,TRBJ1-5,TRBV10-1
CASSQEIMGLAGQYF,TRBJ2-7,TRBV4-2
CASSPSGGLAGYNEQFF,TRBJ2-1,TRBV9
CASSQAPGIAYEQYF,NA,TRBV4-1
CASRAGGGPYEQYF,TRBJ2-7,TRBV7-2
CAWRVGRQQYF,TRBJ2-7,TRBV30
CASGQGTGPGNTIYF,TRBJ1-3,TRBV6-1
CASSQEDVGRGPLAKNIQYF,TRBJ2-4,TRBV4-3
CASSLSWGADTQYF,TRBJ2-3,TRBV6-1
CASSLGQGSNYGYTF,TRBJ1-2,TRBV7-9
CASRDNREKLFF,TRBJ1-4,TRBV6-6
CASSPRTSEYEQYF,NA,TRBV2
CASRPPPWDRGRTEAFF,TRBJ1-1,TRBV7-8